This TCR beta chain was sequenced in a study of blood T cell repertoires in COVID-19. The repertoire was sequenced with immunoSEQ multiplex PCR; TCRdb's copy has only in-frame clones and lacks some. The repertoire holds about 350,000 clones, with less than 90% as singletons. The V end lost 2 bases, the J end lost 2 bases, and 7 bases lay between the germline ends. Germline CDR1 and CDR2: SGDLS and YYNGEE. This CDR3 spans 13 amino acids. The clonotype comes from a woman aged 25 to 45 who had recovered from COVID-19. The sequenced material came from PBMCs or T cells enriched from blood (not recorded which). The V and J genes are TRBV9 and TRBJ1-2, with unresolved D. The CDR3 here is CASSVDGNYGYTF. The CDR3 DNA sequence: TGTGCCAGCAGCGTTGACGGGAACTATGGCTACACCTTC.